Sequencing of this TCR beta chain was carried out in a study of spatial heterogeneity in lung cancer. Study overall: Any follow-up PBMC samples that were available went on to be sequenced, and the median time to follow-up was around two years after resection.

V was shortened by 5 bases and J by 0 bases, with 11 bases between the two germline ends. The CDR3 runs to 15 residues. Germline V gives CDR1 SEHNR, CDR2 FQNEAQ (reference sequence). In TCRdb, the 5' RACE reads were re-called with MiXCR into one record per CDR3 protein. The sample records over 95,000 distinct CDR3 sequences, approximately 11% being singletons. Specified time point: blood at routine non-recurrence follow-up after resection. The input for sequencing was PBMCs, taken at follow-up. The clonotype originates from a female donor with early-stage non-small cell lung cancer. The V and J genes are TRBV7-9 and TRBJ2-1, with a weak D call TRBD2 (6 bases). The CDR3: CASSMDYRSYNEQFF. The CDR3 DNA sequence: TGTGCCAGCAGCATGGACTACCGCTCCTACAATGAGCAGTTCTTC.